This TCR beta chain is from a study of blood T cell repertoires in COVID-19 (dated by TCRdb to 2018 to 2020). About the investigation overall: Samples covering the acute and convalescent phases of COVID-19 were provided by collaborators in the United States, Italy and Spain. The material from the prospective study consisted of cDNA or gDNA derived from T cells, B-cell-depleted T cells, or PBMCs. The dataset comprised deeply sampled blood TCRbeta repertoires from subjects exposed to, actively infected with, or recovered from COVID-19. The repertoires were released in a freely available public database meant as a resource for research on the immune response to SARS-CoV-2. The samples were drawn from the first 160 participants of the ongoing ImmuneRACE study and from some 1,300 subjects provided by 6 global collaborators. A de-identified subject ID, COVID-19 status, age in years and sex were almost always included in the sample metadata. Where HLA class I and class II types were available, the types were taken from metadata supplied by the sample provider, not from assay-based typing.

Each collaborating institution followed its own protocols to collect whole blood in K2EDTA tubes. For TCRbeta analysis, collaborators shipped samples in one of three forms: frozen whole blood, isolated PBMCs, or DNA extracted from either of those sample types. The CDR3 numbers 16 residues from cysteine through phenylalanine. The entry retains the CDR3 DNA only, 48 bases that are in frame from base 1. CDR1 and CDR2 were assigned from the germline V gene as MNHEY and SVGEGT. V is trimmed back by 6 bases and J by 4 bases, and the junction contains 7 bases that no gene match accounts for. TCRbeta CDR3 regions were amplified from genomic DNA using the immunoSEQ Assay, a bias-controlled multiplex PCR. Regarding the original processing steps: Nucleated cell counts per sample were estimated from amplification of reference gene primers within the assay. To quantify the absolute abundance of each unique TCRbeta CDR3 rearrangement, sequence reads were collapsed and filtered. For each sample, productive Simpson clonality was calculated by taking the square root of Simpson's diversity index across productive rearrangements. In TCRdb, the immuneACCESS table is reduced to in-frame sequences with V and J assigned. These tables do not hold every clone; where another copy was compared, an unresolved V gene accounts for under half, and the others remain unexplained. V and J calls and clone size are those listed in that table; D and trimming were worked out from the DNA. The sample table records 40,000 to 45,000 clones; about 77% of these occur just once. Jointly, the top ten make up around a quarter of the sample.

Paper-wide results and their limitations: The amount of clinical and demographic metadata varied by source and participant and was provided uncurated.

This clone was recorded a few times. The specificity of this receptor is unknown. Qualities for individual bases were not recorded, and no much larger clone is one base off. This receptor chain uses TRBV6-2 or TRBV6-3 and TRBJ2-2, with 11 central nucleotides matching TRBD2. Sequences were obtained from peripheral blood. The origin of this receptor is a man older than 75 with acute or convalescent COVID-19. The bases read TGTGCCAGCAGCGTACTAGCGGGGGTCTTCACCGGGGAGCTGTTTTTT. This translates into CASSVLAGVFTGELFF.